The clone carrying this T cell receptor beta chain occurred a few times. Its antigen remains unidentified. When hyperthyroidism was first diagnosed, the blood sample was taken, preceding any ophthalmopathy symptoms. The sample comes from a study of T cells in Graves' hyperthyroidism and ophthalmopathy. Study results and limitations: Most clonotypes expanded in thyroid above 0.001 were likewise present in blood.

CDR1 is SGHNT and CDR2 is YYREEE in the germline V gene (reference sequence). V shed 4 bases and J 2 bases; nucleotides not matched to a gene: 11. This CDR3 has 16 residues. The CDR3 regions of TCR beta were amplified from RNA transcripts. Researchers ran a first-round RT-PCR on the TCR CDR3 using the HTBI primer set. MiXCR was run by TCRdb on the multiplex PCR reads, yielding one entry per CDR3 protein. The data show fewer than 500,000 distinct CDR3 sequences, with less than 15% seen just once and less than 25% held by the top ten. Sequenced input: blood. The chain uses TRBV5-4 and TRBJ2-7; 8 positions agree with TRBD2. This TCR was recovered from a young man with Graves' hyperthyroidism that later progressed to Graves' ophthalmopathy. For the CDR3, the DNA is TGTGCCAGCAGCCCGGTGGACGGGGGGGCCACCTACGAGCAGTACTTC. It codes for CASSPVDGGATYEQYF.